This TCR beta chain was sequenced in a study of T cell responses to AZD1222 COVID-19 vaccine. Sequenced by immunoSEQ multiplex PCR; TCRdb stores in-frame clones only, minus some. The data contain roughly 150,000 clones, 85% to 95% of them seen just once; the ten biggest clones take up approximately 1.6%. Findings and caveats of the study: Spike-specific TCR breadth and depth both grew after two AZD1222 doses. Repertoire sampling occurred only after the peak T cell response.

Trimming left V 6 bases short and J 2 bases short, with 20 bases between. Germline V CDR1 and CDR2: MDHEN, SYDVKM. This CDR3 spans 16 amino acids. A word on this clone: Its specificity is unknown.

V and J are TRBV28 and TRBJ2-7; the D gene could be TRBD1 or TRBD2 (5 bases each). The clonotype comes from an adult who received the AZD1222 COVID-19 vaccine. Sequencing was performed on peripheral blood, taken 28 days after the second AZD1222 dose. The CDR3 reads CASSPSGEGNPYEQYF. CDR3 bases: TGTGCCAGCAGCCCCTCAGGAGAGGGGAACCCCTACGAGCAGTACTTC.